The 8 T cell receptor beta chains listed next were all sequenced from one sample in a study of T cell repertoires in cytomegalovirus infection. Each CDR3 protein is one row after TCRdb ran MiXCR on the reads. The sample includes around 71,000 distinct CDR3 sequences, 40% of them seen just once. These TCRs' antigens remain unknown. This sample comprised CD8+ T cells from cultured PBMCs, obtained from culture after CMV antigen stimulation. The source is a human donor in good health (CMV status not recorded). Some clones in this sample may be carry-over from other donors' samples.

CDR3 sequence: CASAWTETYEQYF. CDR3 sequence (DNA): TGTGCCAGCGCTTGGACGGAGACCTACGAGCAGTACTTC. The chain uses TRBV2 and TRBJ2-7; D call uncertain. V dropped 8 bases and J dropped 2 bases, with 13 bases sitting between them. CDR3 length: 13 residues. CDR1 and CDR2 (germline): SNHLY, FYNNEI.

This chain uses TRBV12-3 or TRBV12-4 with TRBJ1-3; D remains unclear. With 9 bases removed from V and 7 bases from J, the gap between germline ends came to 4 bases. The CDR3 is 9 residues long. The CDR3 sequence: CARGNTIYF. In DNA form, the CDR3 reads TGTGCCAGAGGGAACACCATATATTTT.

This clonotype has just a few counts. The V call is TRBV7-6, the J call TRBJ1-1, with TRBD1 as a possible D gene (6 bases). This CDR3 is 14 amino acids long. Germline-derived CDR1 and CDR2 are SGHVS and FNYEAQ. The germline V and J ends were trimmed by 2 bases and 5 bases, with 12 bases remaining between them. CDR3 region: CASSLSGVRTEAFF. The CDR3 DNA is TGTGCCAGCAGCTTATCAGGGGTCCGAACTGAAGCTTTCTTT.

This clonotype was picked up a small number of times. V is TRBV7-8 and J is TRBJ2-1, with 8 positions matching TRBD2. This CDR3 has 15 amino acids. V dropped 5 bases and J dropped 2; count of bases not matched to a gene: 5. Per the germline V gene, CDR1 is SGHVS and CDR2 is FQNEAQ. The CDR3 region has the DNA TGTGCCAGCAGCGAGACCGGGGGGGCCTACAATGAGCAGTTCTTC. Translating it yields CASSETGGAYNEQFF.

This clonotype was counted ten times or more. The chain links TRBV7-2 to TRBJ2-3; tentatively, D is TRBD1 (6 bases). The V gene's germline CDR1 is SGHTA and CDR2 FQGNSA. Between the trimmed V and J ends, which lost 5 bases and 6 bases, there was a span of 15 bases. The CDR3 runs 14 residues. CDR3 amino acids: CASSRNTGWDTQYF. The DNA for the CDR3 is TGTGCCAGCAGCCGAAATACAGGGTGGGATACGCAGTATTTT.

The J gene is TRBJ1-5, the V gene TRBV25-1, with D possibly matching TRBD1 (6 bases). Per germline, CDR1 MGHDK and CDR2 SYGVNS. V lost 1 base, J lost 5 bases, and 12 bases lay in between. There are 15 residues in the CDR3. The CDR3 reads CASSESGTRHQPQHF. The CDR3 nucleotides are TGTGCCAGCAGTGAATCAGGGACAAGGCATCAGCCCCAGCATTTT.

A remark on this clonotype: This may be a read error, as it is one base from a much larger clone. The chain joins TRBV6-4 to TRBJ2-3, with no clear D. Germline V CDR1 and CDR2: MRHNA, SNTAGT. This CDR3 contains 16 residues. The CDR3 DNA reads as TGTGCCAGCAGTAACTCTCTGGGTACGGGCACAGATACGCAGTATTTT. Translating gives CASSNSLGTGTDTQYF.

The chain combines TRBV29-1 with TRBJ2-7; 10 bases agree with TRBD1. V gave up 0 bases and J gave up 6 bases; unmatched junction bases: 8. The CDR3 has 15 residues. In germline, CDR1 is SQVTM, CDR2 ANQGSEA. The DNA of the CDR3 is TGCAGCGTTGAAGATGGGGACAGGGGTGGTGGCGAGCAGTACTTC. Translated: CSVEDGDRGGGEQYF.